This T cell receptor (beta chain) was captured in a study of blood T cell repertoires in COVID-19 (dated by TCRdb to the early 2020s). At the level of the whole study: Collaborator samples came from the United States, Italy and Spain and covered acute and convalescent phases of COVID-19. Where available, HLA class I and class II types were taken from metadata supplied by the sample provider and were not determined by assay-based typing. The samples were drawn from the first 160 participants of the ongoing ImmuneRACE study and from 1,254 subjects provided by 6 global collaborators. The material from the prospective study consisted of cDNA or gDNA derived from T cells, B-cell-depleted T cells, or PBMCs. The sample metadata nearly always contained a de-identified subject ID, COVID-19 status, age in years and sex. The repertoires were released in a freely available public database meant as a resource for research on the immune response to SARS-CoV-2. Deeply sampled blood TCRbeta repertoires from subjects exposed to, actively infected with, or recovered from COVID-19 were included in the dataset. Study-wide conclusions, independent of this receptor: Clinical and demographic metadata were provided uncurated, with the amount varying by source and participant.

The immunoSEQ Assay, a bias-controlled multiplex PCR, was used to amplify TCRbeta CDR3 regions from genomic DNA. In the paper's pipeline: Nucleated cell counts per sample were estimated from amplification of reference gene primers within the assay. To quantify the absolute abundance of each unique TCRbeta CDR3 rearrangement, sequence reads were collapsed and filtered. For each sample, productive Simpson clonality was calculated as the square root of Simpson's diversity index across productive rearrangements. Not all clones reach the TCRdb copy of this immuneACCESS table, which keeps in-frame sequences only. Checked studies attribute under half of the gap to unresolved V genes and leave the rest unexplained. The V and J calls and clone size are taken from that table; D and trimming were inferred from the DNA. The sample records almost 350,000 clones, approximately 90% of which are singletons. The top ten hold 3.9% of the sample.

This clone was counted a single time. Which antigen it targets is not known. No clone much larger than this one lies a single base away; base qualities are absent. The V end loses 2 bases and the J end loses 2 bases, and a stretch of 7 bases separates them. Reading the germline V gene gives CDR1 KGHSH and CDR2 LQKENI. The CDR3 runs 14 amino acids, cysteine and phenylalanine included. The CDR3 DNA has 42 bases and is translated from base 1. One collaborating source in Seattle enrolled patients during active infection and followed them longitudinally through the course of disease. The collaborating institutions used their own protocols to collect whole blood in K2EDTA tubes. For TCRbeta analysis, collaborator samples were shipped as frozen whole blood, as isolated PBMCs, or as DNA extracted from either sample type.

Recombination connected TRBV18 to TRBJ1-5, with no D gene named confidently. Sequencing was carried out using peripheral blood. The sequence was collected from a woman aged 60 to 75 with COVID-19, enrolled during active disease. Read as DNA, the sequence is TGTGCCAGCTCACCAGAAGGAGGCAATCAGCCCCAGCATTTT. Its protein reads: CASSPEGGNQPQHF.